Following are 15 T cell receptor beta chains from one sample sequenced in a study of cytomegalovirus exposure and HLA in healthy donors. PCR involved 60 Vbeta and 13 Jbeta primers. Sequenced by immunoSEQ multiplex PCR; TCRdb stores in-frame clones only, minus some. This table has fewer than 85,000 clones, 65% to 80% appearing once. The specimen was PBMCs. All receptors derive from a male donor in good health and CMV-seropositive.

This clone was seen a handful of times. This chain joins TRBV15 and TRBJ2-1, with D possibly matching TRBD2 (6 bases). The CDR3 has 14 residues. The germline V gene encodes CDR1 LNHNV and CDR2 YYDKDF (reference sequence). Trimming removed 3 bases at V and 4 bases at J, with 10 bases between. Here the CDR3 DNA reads TGTGCCACCAGCAGGGACTACGCTTACAATGAGCAGTTCTTC. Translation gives CATSRDYAYNEQFF.

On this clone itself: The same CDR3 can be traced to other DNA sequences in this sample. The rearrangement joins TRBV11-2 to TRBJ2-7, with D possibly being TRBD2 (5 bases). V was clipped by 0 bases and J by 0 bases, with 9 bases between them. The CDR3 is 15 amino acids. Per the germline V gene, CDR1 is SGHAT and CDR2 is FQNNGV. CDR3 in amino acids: CASSLEGASSYEQYF. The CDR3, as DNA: TGTGCCAGCAGCTTAGAGGGAGCGAGCTCCTACGAGCAGTACTTC.

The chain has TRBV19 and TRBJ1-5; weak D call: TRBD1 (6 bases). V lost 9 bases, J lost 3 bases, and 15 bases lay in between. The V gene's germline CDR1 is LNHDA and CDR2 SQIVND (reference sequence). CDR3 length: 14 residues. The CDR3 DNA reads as TGTGCCAGCCAAGGGGGTAGTGACAATCAGCCCCAGCATTTT. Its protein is CASQGGSDNQPQHF.

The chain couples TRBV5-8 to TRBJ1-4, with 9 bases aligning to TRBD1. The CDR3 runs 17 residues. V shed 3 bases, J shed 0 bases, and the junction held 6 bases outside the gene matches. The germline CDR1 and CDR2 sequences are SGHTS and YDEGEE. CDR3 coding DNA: TGTGCCAGCAGCTCGTACAGGGGGCTGGCAACTAATGAAAAACTGTTTTTT. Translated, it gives CASSSYRGLATNEKLFF.

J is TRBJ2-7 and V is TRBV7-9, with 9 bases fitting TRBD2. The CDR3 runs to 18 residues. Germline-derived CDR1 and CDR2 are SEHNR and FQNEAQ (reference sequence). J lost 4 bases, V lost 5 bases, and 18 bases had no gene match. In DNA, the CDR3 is TGTGCCAGCAGCACGAACCTCGGCGGCGGGAGGGCCAGATACGAGCAGTACTTC. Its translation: CASSTNLGGGRARYEQYF.

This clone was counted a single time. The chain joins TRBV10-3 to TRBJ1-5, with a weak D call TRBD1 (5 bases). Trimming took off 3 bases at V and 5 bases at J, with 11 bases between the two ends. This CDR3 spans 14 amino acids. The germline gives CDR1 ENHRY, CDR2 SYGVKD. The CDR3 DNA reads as TGTGCCATCAGTGATGGGGCAGGCTATCAGCCCCAGCATTTT. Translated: CAISDGAGYQPQHF.

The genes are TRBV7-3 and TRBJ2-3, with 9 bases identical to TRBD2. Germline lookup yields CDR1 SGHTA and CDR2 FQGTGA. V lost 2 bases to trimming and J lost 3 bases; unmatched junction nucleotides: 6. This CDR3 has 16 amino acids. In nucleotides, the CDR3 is TGTGCCAGCAGCTTAGGCGGGAGGGCCTATACAGATACGCAGTATTTT. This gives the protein CASSLGGRAYTDTQYF.

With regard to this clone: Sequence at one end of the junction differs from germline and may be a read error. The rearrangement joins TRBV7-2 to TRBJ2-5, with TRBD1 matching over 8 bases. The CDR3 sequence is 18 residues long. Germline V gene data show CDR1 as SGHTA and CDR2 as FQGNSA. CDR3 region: CASSIAGTGATIEETQYF. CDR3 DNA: TGTGCCAGCAGCATAGCCGGGACAGGAGCGACCATAGAAGAGACCCAGTACTTC.

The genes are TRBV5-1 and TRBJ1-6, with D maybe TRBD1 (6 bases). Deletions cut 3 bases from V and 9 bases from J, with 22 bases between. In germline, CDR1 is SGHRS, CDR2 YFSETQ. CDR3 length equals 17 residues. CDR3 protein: CASSSEGGETMGSPLHF. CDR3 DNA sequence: TGCGCCAGCAGCTCAGAGGGGGGGGAGACGATGGGTTCACCCCTCCACTTT.

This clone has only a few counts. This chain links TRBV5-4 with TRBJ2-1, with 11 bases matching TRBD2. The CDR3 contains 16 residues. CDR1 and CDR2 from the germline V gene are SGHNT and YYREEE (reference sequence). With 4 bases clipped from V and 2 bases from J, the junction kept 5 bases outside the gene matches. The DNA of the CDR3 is TGTGCCAGCAGCCAAGATAGCGGGGGGGCCTACAATGAGCAGTTCTTC. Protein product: CASSQDSGGAYNEQFF.

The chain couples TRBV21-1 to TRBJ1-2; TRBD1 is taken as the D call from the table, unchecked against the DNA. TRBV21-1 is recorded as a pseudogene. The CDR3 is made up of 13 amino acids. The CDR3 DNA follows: TGTGCCAGCAGCAGCCGACAGGGAAGCGGCTACACCTTC. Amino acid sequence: CASSSRQGSGYTF.

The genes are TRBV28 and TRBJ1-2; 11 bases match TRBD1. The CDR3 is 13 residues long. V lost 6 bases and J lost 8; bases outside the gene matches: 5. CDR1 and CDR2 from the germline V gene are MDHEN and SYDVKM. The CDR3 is CASRAGTGGGYTF. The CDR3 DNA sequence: TGTGCCAGCAGAGCCGGGACAGGGGGAGGCTACACCTTC.

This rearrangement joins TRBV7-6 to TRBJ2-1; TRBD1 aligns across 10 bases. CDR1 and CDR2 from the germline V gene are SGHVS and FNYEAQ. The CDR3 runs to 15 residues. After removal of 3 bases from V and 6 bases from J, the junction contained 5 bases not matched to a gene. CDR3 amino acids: CASSLWTGGSNEQFF. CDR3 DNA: TGTGCCAGCAGCTTGTGGACAGGGGGTAGCAATGAGCAGTTCTTC.

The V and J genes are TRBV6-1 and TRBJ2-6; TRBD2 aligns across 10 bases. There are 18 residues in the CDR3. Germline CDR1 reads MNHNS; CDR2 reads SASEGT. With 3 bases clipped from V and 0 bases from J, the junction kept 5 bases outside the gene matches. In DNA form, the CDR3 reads TGTGCCAGCAGTGACCTACTAGCGGGGCTCTCTGGGGCCAACGTCCTGACTTTC. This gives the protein CASSDLLAGLSGANVLTF.

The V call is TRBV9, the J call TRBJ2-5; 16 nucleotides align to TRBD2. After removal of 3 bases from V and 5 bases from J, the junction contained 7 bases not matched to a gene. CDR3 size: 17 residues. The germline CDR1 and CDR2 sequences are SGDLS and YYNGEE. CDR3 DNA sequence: TGTGCCAGCAGCGCAGGGACTAGCGGGGGGGCCTGGGAGACCCAGTACTTC. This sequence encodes CASSAGTSGGAWETQYF.